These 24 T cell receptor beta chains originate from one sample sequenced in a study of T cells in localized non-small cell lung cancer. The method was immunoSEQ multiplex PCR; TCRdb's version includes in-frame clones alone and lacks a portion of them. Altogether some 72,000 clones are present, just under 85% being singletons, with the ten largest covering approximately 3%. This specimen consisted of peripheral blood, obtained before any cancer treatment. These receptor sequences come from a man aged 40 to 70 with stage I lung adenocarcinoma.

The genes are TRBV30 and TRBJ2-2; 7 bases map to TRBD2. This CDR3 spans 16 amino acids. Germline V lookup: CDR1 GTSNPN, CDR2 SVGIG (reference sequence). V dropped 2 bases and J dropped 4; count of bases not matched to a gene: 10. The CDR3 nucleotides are TGTGCCTGGAGTCGGGGACTAAGGAAACTCACCGGGGAGCTGTTTTTT. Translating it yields CAWSRGLRKLTGELFF.

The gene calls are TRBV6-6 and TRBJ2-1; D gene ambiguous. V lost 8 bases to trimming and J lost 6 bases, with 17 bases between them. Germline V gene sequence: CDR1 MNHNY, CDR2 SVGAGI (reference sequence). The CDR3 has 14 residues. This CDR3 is CASLGQLIGNEQFF. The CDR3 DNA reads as TGTGCCAGCCTAGGCCAATTAATAGGCAATGAGCAGTTCTTC.

DNA of the CDR3: TGCAGCGTAGGGGGAGTAATCCCTGAAGCTTTCTTT. The encoded protein is CSVGGVIPEAFF. The gene calls are TRBV29-1 and TRBJ1-1; D perhaps matches TRBD1 (6 bases). Trimming left V 6 bases short and J 6 bases short, with 14 bases between. The CDR3 is made up of 12 amino acids. Germline CDR1 and CDR2: SQVTM and ANQGSEA.

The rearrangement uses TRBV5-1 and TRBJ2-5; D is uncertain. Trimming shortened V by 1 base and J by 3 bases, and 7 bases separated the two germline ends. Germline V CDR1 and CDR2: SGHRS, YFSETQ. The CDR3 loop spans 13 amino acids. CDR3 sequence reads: CASSLIQKETQYF. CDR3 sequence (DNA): TGCGCCAGCAGCTTGATACAGAAAGAGACCCAGTACTTC.

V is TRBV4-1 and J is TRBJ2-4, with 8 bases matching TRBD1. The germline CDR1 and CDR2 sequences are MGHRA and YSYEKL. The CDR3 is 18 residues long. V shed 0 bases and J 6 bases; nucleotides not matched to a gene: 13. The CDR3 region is CASSQDSPAGGGGNIQYF. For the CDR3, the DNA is TGCGCCAGCAGCCAAGATTCCCCTGCAGGGGGCGGTGGAAACATTCAGTACTTC.

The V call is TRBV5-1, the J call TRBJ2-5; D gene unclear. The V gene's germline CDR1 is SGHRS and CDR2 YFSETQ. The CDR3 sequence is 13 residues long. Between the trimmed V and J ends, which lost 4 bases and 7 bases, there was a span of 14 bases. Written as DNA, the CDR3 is TGCGCCAGCAGCCCCCCCGCTTCGGGGACCCAGTACTTC. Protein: CASSPPASGTQYF. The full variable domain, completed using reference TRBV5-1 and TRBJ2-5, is KAGVTQTPRYLIKTRGQQVTLSCSPISGHRSVSWYQQTPGQGLQFLFEYFSETQRNKGNFPGRFSGRQFSNSRSEMNVSTLELGDSALYLCASSPPASGTQYFGPGTRLLVL.

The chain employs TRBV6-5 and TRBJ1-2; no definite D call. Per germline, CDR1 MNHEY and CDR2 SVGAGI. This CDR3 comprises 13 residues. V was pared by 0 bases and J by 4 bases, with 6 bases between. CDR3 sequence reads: CASSYSDGYGYTF. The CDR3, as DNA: TGTGCCAGCAGTTACTCCGACGGCTATGGCTACACCTTC.

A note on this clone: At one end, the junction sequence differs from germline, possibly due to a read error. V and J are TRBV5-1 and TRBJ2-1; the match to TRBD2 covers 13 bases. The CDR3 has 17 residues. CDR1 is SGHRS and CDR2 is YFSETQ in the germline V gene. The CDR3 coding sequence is TGCGCCAGCAGCTTGGGGGGACAGGGAGGACTAGCGGGAGAGTGGGTCTTC. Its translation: CASSLGGQGGLAGEWVF.

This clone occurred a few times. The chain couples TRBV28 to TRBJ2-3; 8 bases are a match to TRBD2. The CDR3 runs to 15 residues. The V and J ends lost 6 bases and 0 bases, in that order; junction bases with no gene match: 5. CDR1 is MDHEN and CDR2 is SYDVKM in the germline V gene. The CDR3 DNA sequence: TGTGCCAGCAGATTAGCGGGGCTTAGCACAGATACGCAGTATTTT. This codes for CASRLAGLSTDTQYF.

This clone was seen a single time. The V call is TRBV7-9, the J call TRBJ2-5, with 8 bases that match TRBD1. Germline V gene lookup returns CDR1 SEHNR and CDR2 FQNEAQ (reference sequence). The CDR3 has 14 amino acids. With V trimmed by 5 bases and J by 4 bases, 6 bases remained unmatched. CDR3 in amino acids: CASSRGQGGETQYF. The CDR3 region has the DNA TGTGCCAGCAGCCGAGGACAGGGTGGAGAGACCCAGTACTTC.

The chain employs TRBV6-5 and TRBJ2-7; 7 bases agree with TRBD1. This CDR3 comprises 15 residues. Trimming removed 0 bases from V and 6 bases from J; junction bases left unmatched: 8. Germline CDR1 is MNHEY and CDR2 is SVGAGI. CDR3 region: CASSYSNRGRSEQYF. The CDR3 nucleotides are TGTGCCAGCAGTTACTCGAATAGGGGGCGTAGCGAGCAGTACTTC.

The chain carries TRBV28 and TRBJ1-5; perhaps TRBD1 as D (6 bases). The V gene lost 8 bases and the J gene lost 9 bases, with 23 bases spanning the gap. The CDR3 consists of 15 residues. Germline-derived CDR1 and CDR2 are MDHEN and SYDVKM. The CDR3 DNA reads TGTGCCAGCGCCCCCAGCGGACAGACTTTCGGGCCCCAGCATTTT. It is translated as CASAPSGQTFGPQHF.

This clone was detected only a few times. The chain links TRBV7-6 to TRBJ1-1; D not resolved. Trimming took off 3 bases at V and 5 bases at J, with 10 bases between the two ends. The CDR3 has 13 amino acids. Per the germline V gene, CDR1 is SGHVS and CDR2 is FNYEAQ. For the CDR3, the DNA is TGTGCCAGCAGCTTTTCCGGGGTGACTGAAGCTTTCTTT. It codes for CASSFSGVTEAFF.

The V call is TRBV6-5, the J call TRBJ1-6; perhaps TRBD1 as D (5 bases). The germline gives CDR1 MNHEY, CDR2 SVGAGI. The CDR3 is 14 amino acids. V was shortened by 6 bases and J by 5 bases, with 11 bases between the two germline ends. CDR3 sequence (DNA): TGTGCCAGCAGCTGGGGCCAGGATAATTCACCCCTCCACTTT. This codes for CASSWGQDNSPLHF.

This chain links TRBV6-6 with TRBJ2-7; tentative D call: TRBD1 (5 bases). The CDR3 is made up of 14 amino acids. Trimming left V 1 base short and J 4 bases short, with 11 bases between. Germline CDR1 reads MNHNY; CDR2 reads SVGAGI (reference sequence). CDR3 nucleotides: TGTGCCAGCAGTTACTATTCAGGGAATTACGAGCAGTACTTC. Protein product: CASSYYSGNYEQYF.

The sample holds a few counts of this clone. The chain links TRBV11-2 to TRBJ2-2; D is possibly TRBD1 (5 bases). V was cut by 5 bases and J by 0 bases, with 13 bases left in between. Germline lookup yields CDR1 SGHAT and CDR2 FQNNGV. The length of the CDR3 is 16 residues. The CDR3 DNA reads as TGTGCCAGCAGCCGGTCTGGACAAACGAACACCGGGGAGCTGTTTTTT. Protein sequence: CASSRSGQTNTGELFF.

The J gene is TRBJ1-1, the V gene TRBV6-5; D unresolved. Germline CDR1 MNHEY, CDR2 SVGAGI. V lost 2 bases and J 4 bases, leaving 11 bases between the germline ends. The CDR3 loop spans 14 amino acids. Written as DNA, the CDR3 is TGTGCCAGCAGTTACGACGGTTGGAGCACTGAAGCTTTCTTT. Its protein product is CASSYDGWSTEAFF.

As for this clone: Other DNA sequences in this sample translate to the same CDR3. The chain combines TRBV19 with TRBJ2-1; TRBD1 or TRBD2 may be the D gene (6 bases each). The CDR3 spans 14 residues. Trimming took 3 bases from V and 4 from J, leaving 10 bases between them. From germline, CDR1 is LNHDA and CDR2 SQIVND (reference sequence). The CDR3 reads CASSMGGLYNEQFF. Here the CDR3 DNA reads TGTGCCAGTAGTATGGGGGGCCTATACAATGAGCAGTTCTTC.

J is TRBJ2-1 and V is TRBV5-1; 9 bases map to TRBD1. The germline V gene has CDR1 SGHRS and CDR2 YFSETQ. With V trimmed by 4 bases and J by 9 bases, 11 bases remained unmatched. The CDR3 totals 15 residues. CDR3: CASSPPWTGVTEQFF. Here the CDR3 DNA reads TGCGCCAGCAGCCCCCCTTGGACAGGGGTTACTGAGCAGTTCTTC.

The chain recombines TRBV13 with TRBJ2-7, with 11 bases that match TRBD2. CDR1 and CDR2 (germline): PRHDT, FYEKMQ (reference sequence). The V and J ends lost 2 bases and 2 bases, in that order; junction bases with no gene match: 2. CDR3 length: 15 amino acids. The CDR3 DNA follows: TGTGCCAGCAGCTTAAAACTAGCGGGGGCCTACGAGCAGTACTTC. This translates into CASSLKLAGAYEQYF. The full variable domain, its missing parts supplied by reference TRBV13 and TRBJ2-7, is AAGVIQSPRHLIKEKRETATLKCYPIPRHDTVYWYQQGPGQDPQFLISFYEKMQSDKGSIPDRFSAQQFSDYHSELNMSSLELGDSALYFCASSLKLAGAYEQYFGPGTRLTVT.

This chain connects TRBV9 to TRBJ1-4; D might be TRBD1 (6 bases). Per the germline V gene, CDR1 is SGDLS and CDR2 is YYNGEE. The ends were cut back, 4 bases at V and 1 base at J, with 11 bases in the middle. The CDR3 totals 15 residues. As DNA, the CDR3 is TGTGCCAGCAGCACCGGACAGCAAACTAATGAAAAACTGTTTTTT. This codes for CASSTGQQTNEKLFF.

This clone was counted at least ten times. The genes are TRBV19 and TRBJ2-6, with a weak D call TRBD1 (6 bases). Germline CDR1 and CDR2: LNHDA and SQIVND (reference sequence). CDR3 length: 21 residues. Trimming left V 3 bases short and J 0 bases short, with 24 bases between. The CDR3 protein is CASSIKSSRGQKLSGANVLTF. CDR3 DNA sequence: TGTGCCAGTAGTATTAAAAGCTCCAGAGGACAGAAACTCTCTGGGGCCAACGTCCTGACTTTC.

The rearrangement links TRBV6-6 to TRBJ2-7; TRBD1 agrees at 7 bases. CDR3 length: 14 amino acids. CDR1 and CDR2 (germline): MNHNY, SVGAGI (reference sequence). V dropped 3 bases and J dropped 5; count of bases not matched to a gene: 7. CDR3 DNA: TGTGCCAGCAGTTATACCCCCGGACAGGACGAGCAGTACTTC. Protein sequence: CASSYTPGQDEQYF.

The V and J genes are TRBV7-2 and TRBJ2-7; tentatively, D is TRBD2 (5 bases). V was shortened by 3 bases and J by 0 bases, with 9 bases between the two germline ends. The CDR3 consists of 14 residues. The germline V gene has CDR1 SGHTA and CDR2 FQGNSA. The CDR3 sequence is CASSFYSGSYEQYF. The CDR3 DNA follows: TGTGCCAGCAGCTTTTACAGCGGCTCCTACGAGCAGTACTTC.